This T cell receptor beta chain derives from a study of T cell responses to AZD1222 COVID-19 vaccine. A note on this clone: Its specificity is unknown.

V shed 0 bases, J shed 2 bases, and the junction held 4 bases outside the gene matches. Looked up from germline, CDR1 is SGHTA and CDR2 is FQGNSA. This CDR3 region has 15 residues. Using immunoSEQ multiplex PCR, the repertoire was profiled, and TCRdb retains in-frame clones only, with some absent. The sample has approximately 79,000 clones, 65% to 90% seen once. Study observations and caveats: Unmutated regions of variants are reportedly targeted by nearly half of spike-specific TCRs. Two doses of AZD1222 preceded a rise in Spike-specific TCR breadth and depth. Clonal diversity may have been underestimated, and the donors were mostly white British, with more females than males.

This clonotype was sampled from an adult in good health. The chain uses TRBV7-2 and TRBJ2-7; 7 positions agree with TRBD1. The specimen comprised peripheral blood, sampled on day 0 of AZD1222 vaccination. The CDR3 region has the DNA TGTGCCAGCAGCTTAGCACCAACAGGGGCCTACGAGCAGTACTTC. Translating it yields CASSLAPTGAYEQYF.